A single count supports the clone carrying this T cell receptor beta chain. Original processing notes: For nucleated cells, counts were estimated from reference gene primer amplification. Clones were sequenced by immunoSEQ multiplex PCR, and TCRdb holds only the in-frame ones, with some missing. The D gene and trimming were derived from the DNA, and the V and J assignments and clone size from that table. The sample yields 30,000 to 50,000 clones, approximately 85% seen once. The data originate from a study of blood T cell repertoires in COVID-19. For the study at large: Samples taken during acute and convalescent COVID-19 were collected in the United States, Italy and Spain. Sample material is recorded as cDNA or gDNA derived from T cells, B-cell-depleted T cells, or PBMCs.

V was pared by 9 bases and J by 4 bases, with 9 bases of the junction left unmatched. The CDR3 covers 14 residues. Germline V gene data show CDR1 as WSHSY and CDR2 as SAAADI. The sequencing sample was made of peripheral blood. This TCR came from a human donor in a cohort sampled during active COVID-19. This chain connects TRBV10-2 to TRBJ2-7, with 10 bases lining up with TRBD2. CDR3 coding DNA: TGCGCCAGTAACCGGACTAGCGGAAAATACGAGCAGTACTTC. It specifies CASNRTSGKYEQYF.